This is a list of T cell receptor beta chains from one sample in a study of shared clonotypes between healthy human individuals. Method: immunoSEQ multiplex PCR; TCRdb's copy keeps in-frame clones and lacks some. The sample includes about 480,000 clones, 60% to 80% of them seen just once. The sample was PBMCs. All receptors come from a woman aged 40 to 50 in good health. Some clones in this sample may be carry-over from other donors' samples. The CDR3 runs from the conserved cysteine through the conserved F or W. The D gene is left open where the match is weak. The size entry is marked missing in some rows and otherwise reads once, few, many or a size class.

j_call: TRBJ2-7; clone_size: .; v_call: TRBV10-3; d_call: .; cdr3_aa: CAIRGEAGENHEQYF; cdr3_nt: TGTGCCATCAGGGGGGAGGCAGGGGAAAACCACGAGCAGTACTTC
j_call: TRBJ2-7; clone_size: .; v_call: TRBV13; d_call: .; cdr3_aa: CASSLGLGREAYEQYF; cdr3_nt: TGTGCCAGCAGCTTAGGCCTGGGCAGAGAAGCCTACGAGCAGTACTTC
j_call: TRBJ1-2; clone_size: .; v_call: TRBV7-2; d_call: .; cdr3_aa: CASSLVSQSQGYTF; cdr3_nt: TGTGCCAGCAGCCTAGTATCGCAGTCCCAAGGCTACACCTTC
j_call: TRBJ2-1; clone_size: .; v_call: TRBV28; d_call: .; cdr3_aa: CASTPPGRVNEQFF; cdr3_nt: TGTGCCAGCACCCCCCCCGGCAGGGTGAATGAGCAGTTCTTC
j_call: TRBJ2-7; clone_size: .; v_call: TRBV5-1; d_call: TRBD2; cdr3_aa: CASGTRTSGRIAYEQYF; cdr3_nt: TGCGCCAGCGGGACCAGGACTAGCGGGAGGATTGCTTACGAGCAGTACTTC
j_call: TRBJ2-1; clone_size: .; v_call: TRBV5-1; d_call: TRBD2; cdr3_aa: CASSPRTSGIYNEQFF; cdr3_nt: TGCGCCAGCAGCCCTCGGACTAGCGGGATCTACAATGAGCAGTTCTTC
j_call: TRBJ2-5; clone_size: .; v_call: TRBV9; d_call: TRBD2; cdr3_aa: CASSVGSGGRTETQYF; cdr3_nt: TGTGCCAGCAGCGTAGGCAGTGGCGGGAGGACAGAGACCCAGTACTTC
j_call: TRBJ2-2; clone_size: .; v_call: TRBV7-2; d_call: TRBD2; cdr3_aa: CASTWSGRGTGELFF; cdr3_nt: TGTGCCAGCACCTGGAGCGGGAGAGGGACCGGGGAGCTGTTTTTT
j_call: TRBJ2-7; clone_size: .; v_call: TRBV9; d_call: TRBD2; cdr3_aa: CASSKSGSFAYEQYF; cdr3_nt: TGTGCCAGCAGCAAAAGCGGGAGTTTCGCCTACGAGCAGTACTTC
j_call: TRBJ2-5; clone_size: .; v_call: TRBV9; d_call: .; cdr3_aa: CASSTGQNQETQYF; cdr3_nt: TGTGCCAGCAGCACCGGACAGAACCAAGAGACCCAGTACTTC
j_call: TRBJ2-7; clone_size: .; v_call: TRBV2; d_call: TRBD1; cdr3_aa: CASREQGGPYEQYF; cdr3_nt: TGTGCCAGCAGAGAACAGGGGGGCCCCTACGAGCAGTACTTC
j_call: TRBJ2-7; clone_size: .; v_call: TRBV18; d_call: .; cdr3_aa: CASSPPALPYEQYF; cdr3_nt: TGTGCCAGCTCACCACCAGCACTCCCCTACGAGCAGTACTTC
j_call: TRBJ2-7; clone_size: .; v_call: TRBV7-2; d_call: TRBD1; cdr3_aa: CASSSRRGTGGSEQYF; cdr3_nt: TGTGCCAGCAGCTCTAGGCGGGGGACAGGGGGCAGCGAGCAGTACTTC
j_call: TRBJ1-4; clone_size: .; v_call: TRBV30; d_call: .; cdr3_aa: CAWSVLQSNEKLFF; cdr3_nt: TGTGCCTGGAGTGTACTACAGTCTAATGAAAAACTGTTTTTT
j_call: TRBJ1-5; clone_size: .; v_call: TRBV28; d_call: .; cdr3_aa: CASRRGNQPQHF; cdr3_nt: TGTGCCAGCCGGAGGGGGAATCAGCCCCAGCATTTT
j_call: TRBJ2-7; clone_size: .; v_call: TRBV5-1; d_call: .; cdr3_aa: CASSPNLHSAGGNRQYF; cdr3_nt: TGCGCCAGCAGCCCCAACCTTCATAGTGCCGGGGGCAATCGGCAGTACTTC
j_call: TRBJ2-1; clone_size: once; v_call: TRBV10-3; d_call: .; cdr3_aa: CAISDPRGFNEQFF; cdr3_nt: TGTGCCATCAGTGACCCCCGGGGGTTCAATGAGCAGTTCTTC
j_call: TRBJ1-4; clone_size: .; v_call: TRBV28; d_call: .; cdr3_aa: CASSRIRGEKLFF; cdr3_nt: TGTGCCAGCAGTCGAATACGAGGGGAAAAACTGTTTTTT
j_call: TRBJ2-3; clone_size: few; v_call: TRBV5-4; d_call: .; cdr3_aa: CASREGSGTDTQYF; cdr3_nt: TGTGCCAGCAGAGAAGGGAGTGGCACAGATACGCAGTATTTT
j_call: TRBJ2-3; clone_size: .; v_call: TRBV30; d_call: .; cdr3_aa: CAWSKGLPSTDTQYF; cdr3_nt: TGTGCCTGGAGTAAGGGTCTGCCGAGCACAGATACGCAGTATTTT
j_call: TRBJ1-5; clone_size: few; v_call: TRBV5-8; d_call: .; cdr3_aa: CASSLGAGLRPQHF; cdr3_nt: TGTGCCAGCAGCTTGGGGGCAGGCCTCAGGCCCCAGCATTTT
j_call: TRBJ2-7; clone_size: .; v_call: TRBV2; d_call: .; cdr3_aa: CASSAPDYEQYF; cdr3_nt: TGTGCCAGCAGTGCGCCAGATTACGAGCAGTACTTC
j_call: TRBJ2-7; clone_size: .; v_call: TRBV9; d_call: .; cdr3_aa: CASSGGTAPYEQYF; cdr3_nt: TGTGCCAGCAGCGGCGGGACGGCTCCCTACGAGCAGTACTTC
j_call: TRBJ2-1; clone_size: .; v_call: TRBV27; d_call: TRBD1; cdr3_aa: CASSLGTGAYNEQFF; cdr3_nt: TGTGCCAGCAGTTTAGGAACAGGGGCCTACAATGAGCAGTTCTTC
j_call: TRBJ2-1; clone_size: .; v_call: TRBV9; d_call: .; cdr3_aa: CASSFSGSYNEQFF; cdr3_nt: TGTGCCAGCAGCTTTAGCGGTTCCTACAATGAGCAGTTCTTC
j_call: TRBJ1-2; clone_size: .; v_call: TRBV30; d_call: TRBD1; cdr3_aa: CAWSADRGYGYTF; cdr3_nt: TGTGCCTGGAGTGCAGACAGGGGCTATGGCTACACCTTC
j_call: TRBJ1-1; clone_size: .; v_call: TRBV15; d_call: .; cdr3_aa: CATSRDTGPGTEAFF; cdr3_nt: TGTGCCACCAGCAGAGATACTGGGCCGGGCACTGAAGCTTTCTTT
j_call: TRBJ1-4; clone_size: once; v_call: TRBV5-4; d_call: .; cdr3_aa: CASSQLEGGNEKLFF; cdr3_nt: TGTGCCAGCAGCCAGTTAGAGGGGGGTAATGAAAAACTGTTTTTT
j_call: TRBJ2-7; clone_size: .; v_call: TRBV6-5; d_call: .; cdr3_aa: CASSTKGRNEQYF; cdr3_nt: TGTGCCAGCAGTACGAAGGGGAGGAACGAGCAGTACTTC
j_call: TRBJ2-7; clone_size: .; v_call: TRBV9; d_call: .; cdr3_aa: CASSEGVDYEQYF; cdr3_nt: TGTGCCAGCAGCGAGGGGGTGGACTACGAGCAGTACTTC
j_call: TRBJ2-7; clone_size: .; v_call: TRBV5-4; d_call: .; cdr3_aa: CASSLGKVPYEQYF; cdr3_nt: TGTGCCAGCAGCTTGGGAAAGGTTCCCTACGAGCAGTACTTC
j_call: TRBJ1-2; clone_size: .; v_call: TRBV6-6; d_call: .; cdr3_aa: CASSYGGNYGYTF; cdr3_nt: TGTGCCAGCAGTTATGGGGGGAACTATGGCTACACCTTC
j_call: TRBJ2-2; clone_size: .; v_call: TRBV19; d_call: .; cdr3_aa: CASSIEGRAGELFF; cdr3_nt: TGTGCCAGTAGTATAGAGGGCCGCGCCGGGGAGCTGTTTTTT
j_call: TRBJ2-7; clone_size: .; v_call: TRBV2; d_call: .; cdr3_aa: CASNRGSYEQYF; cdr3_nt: TGTGCCAGCAACCGGGGCTCCTACGAGCAGTACTTC
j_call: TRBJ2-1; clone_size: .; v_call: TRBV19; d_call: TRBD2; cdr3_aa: CASTLGLAGGPWEQFF; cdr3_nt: TGTGCCAGTACACTCGGACTAGCGGGAGGGCCTTGGGAGCAGTTCTTC
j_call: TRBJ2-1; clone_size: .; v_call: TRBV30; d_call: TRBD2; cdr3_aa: CAWMVGLAGVVHEQFF; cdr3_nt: TGTGCCTGGATGGTTGGGCTAGCGGGAGTTGTCCATGAGCAGTTCTTC
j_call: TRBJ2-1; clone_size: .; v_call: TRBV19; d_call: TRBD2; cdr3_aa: CASRTSGRAGGNEQFF; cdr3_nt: TGTGCCAGTAGGACTAGCGGGAGGGCCGGTGGGAATGAGCAGTTCTTC
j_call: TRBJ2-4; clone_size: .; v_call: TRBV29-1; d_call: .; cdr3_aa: CSVPSMGIQYF; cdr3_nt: TGCAGCGTCCCTTCCATGGGCATTCAGTACTTC
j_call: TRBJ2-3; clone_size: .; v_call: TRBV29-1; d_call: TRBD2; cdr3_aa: CSASSGRGYTQYF; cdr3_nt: TGCAGCGCTTCTAGCGGGAGGGGGTATACGCAGTATTTT
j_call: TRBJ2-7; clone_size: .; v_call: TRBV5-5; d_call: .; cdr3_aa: CASSLELWGSGYEQYF; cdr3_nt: TGTGCCAGCAGCCTAGAATTATGGGGGAGTGGGTACGAGCAGTACTTC
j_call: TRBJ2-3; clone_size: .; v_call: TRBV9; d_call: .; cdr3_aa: CASSVPKGRDSTDTQYF; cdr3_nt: TGTGCCAGCAGCGTCCCCAAGGGGCGCGATAGCACAGATACGCAGTATTTT
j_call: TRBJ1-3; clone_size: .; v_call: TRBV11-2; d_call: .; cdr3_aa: CASSLGGWPGNTIYF; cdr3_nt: TGTGCCAGCAGCTTAGGGGGGTGGCCTGGAAACACCATATATTTT
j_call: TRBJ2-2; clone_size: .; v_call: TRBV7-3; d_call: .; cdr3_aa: CASSLSNPQGPNTGELFF; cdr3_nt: TGTGCCAGCAGCTTAAGTAATCCGCAGGGACCAAACACCGGGGAGCTGTTTTTT
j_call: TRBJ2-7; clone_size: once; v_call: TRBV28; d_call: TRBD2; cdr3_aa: CARRPYSISGSLSYEQYF; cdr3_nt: TGTGCCAGACGCCCTTATTCTATTAGCGGGAGTTTATCGTACGAGCAGTACTTC
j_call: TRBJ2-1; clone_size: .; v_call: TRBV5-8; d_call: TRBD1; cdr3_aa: CAGGDPGQGYNEQFF; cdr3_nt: TGTGCCGGGGGGGACCCGGGACAGGGTTACAATGAGCAGTTCTTC
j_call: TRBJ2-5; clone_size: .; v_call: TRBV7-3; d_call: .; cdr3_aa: CASSLGLGGRETQYF; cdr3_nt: TGTGCCAGCAGCTTAGGTTTGGGGGGACGAGAGACCCAGTACTTC
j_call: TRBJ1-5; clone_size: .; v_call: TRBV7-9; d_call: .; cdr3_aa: CASSFSTGNQPQHF; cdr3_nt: TGTGCCAGCAGCTTTAGTACGGGCAATCAGCCCCAGCATTTT
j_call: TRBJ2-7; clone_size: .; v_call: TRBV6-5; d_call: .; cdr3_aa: CASSYAGQNYEQYF; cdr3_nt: TGTGCCAGCAGTTACGCCGGACAGAACTACGAGCAGTACTTC
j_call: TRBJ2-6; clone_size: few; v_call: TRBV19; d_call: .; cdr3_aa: CASAGAVGANVLTF; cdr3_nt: TGTGCCTCGGCGGGGGCAGTCGGAGCCAACGTCCTGACTTTC
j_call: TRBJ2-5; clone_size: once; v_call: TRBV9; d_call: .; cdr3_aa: CASSPRGETQYF; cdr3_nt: TGTGCCAGCAGCCCTCGGGGGGAGACCCAGTACTTC
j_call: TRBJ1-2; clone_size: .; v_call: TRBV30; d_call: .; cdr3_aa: CAWSVWGLREGYTF; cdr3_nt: TGTGCCTGGAGTGTTTGGGGGCTGAGAGAAGGCTACACCTTC
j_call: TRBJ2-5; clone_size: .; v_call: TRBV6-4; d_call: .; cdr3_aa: CASMDGTQETQYF; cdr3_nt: TGTGCCAGCATGGACGGAACTCAAGAGACCCAGTACTTC
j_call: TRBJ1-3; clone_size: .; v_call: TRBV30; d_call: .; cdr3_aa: CAWSILLGNTIYF; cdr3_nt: TGTGCCTGGAGTATCCTTCTTGGAAACACCATATATTTT
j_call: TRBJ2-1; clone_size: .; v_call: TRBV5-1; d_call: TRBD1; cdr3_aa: CASSLAPAGQGYNEQFF; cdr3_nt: TGCGCCAGCAGCTTGGCCCCCGCGGGACAGGGATACAATGAGCAGTTCTTC
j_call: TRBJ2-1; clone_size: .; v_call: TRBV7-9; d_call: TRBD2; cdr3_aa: CASSLVSGRGYNEQFF; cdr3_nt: TGTGCCAGCAGCTTAGTCAGCGGGAGAGGGTACAATGAGCAGTTCTTC
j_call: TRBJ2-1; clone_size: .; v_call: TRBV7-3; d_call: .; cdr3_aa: CASSLSGRYNEQFF; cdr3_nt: TGTGCCAGCAGCTTATCGGGCCGGTACAATGAGCAGTTCTTC
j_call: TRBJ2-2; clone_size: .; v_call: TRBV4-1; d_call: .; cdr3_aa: CASSQTISYGELFF; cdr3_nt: TGCGCCAGCAGCCAGACCATTAGCTACGGGGAGCTGTTTTTT